Listed below are T cell receptor beta chains from one sample, sequenced in a study of T cells after yellow fever vaccination. TCRdb ran MiXCR on the 5' RACE reads and lists one entry per CDR3 protein. The table lists about 340,000 distinct CDR3 sequences, around 4.1% of them singletons. The starting material was PBMCs, obtained 5 days after the yellow fever booster vaccination. Every receptor here comes from a man aged 18 to 29 who received the YFV17D yellow fever vaccine. Both conserved end residues are part of each CDR3. The D gene is left open where the match is weak. Clone size appears in some rows only: once, few, many, or a class for an expanded clone.

clone size: .; J gene: TRBJ2-1; V gene: TRBV7-9; D gene: .; CDR3 protein: CASSSRTNTYNEQFF; CDR3 DNA: TGTGCCAGCAGCTCCCGGACCAATACCTACAATGAGCAGTTCTTC
clone size: few; J gene: TRBJ2-7; V gene: TRBV10-2; D gene: .; CDR3 protein: CASSESGMYEQYF; CDR3 DNA: TGCGCCAGCAGTGAGTCAGGGATGTACGAGCAGTACTTC
clone size: .; J gene: TRBJ1-4; V gene: TRBV5-6; D gene: .; CDR3 protein: CASSFQGMATNEKLFF; CDR3 DNA: TGTGCCAGCAGCTTTCAGGGGATGGCAACTAATGAAAAACTGTTTTTT
clone size: .; J gene: TRBJ2-5; V gene: TRBV4-3; D gene: TRBD1; CDR3 protein: CASSRDRGDGTQYF; CDR3 DNA: TGCGCCAGCAGCCGGGACAGGGGAGATGGGACCCAGTACTTC
clone size: .; J gene: TRBJ1-2; V gene: TRBV10-2; D gene: .; CDR3 protein: CASTPLTAYYGYTF; CDR3 DNA: TGCGCCAGCACCCCGTTGACAGCCTACTATGGCTACACCTTC
clone size: few; J gene: TRBJ2-5; V gene: TRBV24-1; D gene: TRBD2; CDR3 protein: CATSDLGGGSETQYF; CDR3 DNA: TGTGCCACCAGTGATTTGGGCGGGGGGTCAGAGACCCAGTACTTC
clone size: .; J gene: TRBJ2-5; V gene: TRBV7-8; D gene: .; CDR3 protein: CASSFRDTYQETQYF; CDR3 DNA: TGTGCCAGCAGCTTCCGGGACACCTACCAAGAGACCCAGTACTTC
clone size: .; J gene: TRBJ1-1; V gene: TRBV24-1; D gene: TRBD1; CDR3 protein: CATSVPPGTGKSWTEAFF; CDR3 DNA: TGTGCCACCAGTGTACCCCCCGGGACAGGGAAAAGTTGGACTGAAGCTTTCTTT
clone size: .; J gene: TRBJ2-3; V gene: TRBV5-1; D gene: TRBD2; CDR3 protein: CASSLPSGGIDTQYF; CDR3 DNA: TGCGCCAGCAGTTTACCTAGCGGGGGAATAGATACGCAGTATTTT
clone size: .; J gene: TRBJ2-3; V gene: TRBV7-9; D gene: TRBD2; CDR3 protein: CASSAGLAPDTQYF; CDR3 DNA: TGTGCCAGCAGCGCTGGACTAGCACCAGATACGCAGTATTTT
clone size: many; J gene: TRBJ1-2; V gene: TRBV20-1; D gene: .; CDR3 protein: CSARDIAGRSYGYTF; CDR3 DNA: TGCAGTGCTAGAGATATTGCAGGGCGTAGCTATGGCTACACCTTC
clone size: .; J gene: TRBJ1-1; V gene: TRBV6-5; D gene: TRBD1; CDR3 protein: CASSYGTGGFKAFF; CDR3 DNA: TGTGCCAGCAGTTACGGGACAGGAGGATTTAAAGCTTTCTTT
clone size: .; J gene: TRBJ2-1; V gene: TRBV2; D gene: TRBD2; CDR3 protein: CASKRLADNEQFF; CDR3 DNA: TGTGCCAGCAAGAGACTAGCAGACAATGAGCAGTTCTTC
clone size: many; J gene: TRBJ2-2; V gene: TRBV27; D gene: TRBD2; CDR3 protein: CASSSGGNTGELFF; CDR3 DNA: TGTGCCAGCAGTAGCGGGGGGAACACCGGGGAGCTGTTTTTT
clone size: many; J gene: TRBJ2-1; V gene: TRBV20-1; D gene: .; CDR3 protein: CSARSPQSSYNEQFF; CDR3 DNA: TGCAGTGCTAGATCGCCGCAGAGCTCCTACAATGAGCAGTTCTTC
clone size: .; J gene: TRBJ1-1; V gene: TRBV10-3; D gene: TRBD1; CDR3 protein: CAISESPQGASTEAFF; CDR3 DNA: TGTGCCATCAGTGAGTCTCCTCAGGGGGCGAGTACTGAAGCTTTCTTT
clone size: .; J gene: TRBJ1-2; V gene: TRBV30; D gene: TRBD1; CDR3 protein: CAWSETGTSGYTF; CDR3 DNA: TGTGCCTGGAGTGAGACAGGGACCAGTGGCTACACCTTC
clone size: many; J gene: TRBJ2-5; V gene: TRBV7-2; D gene: TRBD2; CDR3 protein: CASSLFLAGGGETQYF; CDR3 DNA: TGTGCCAGCAGCTTATTCCTAGCGGGGGGCGGGGAGACCCAGTACTTC
clone size: .; J gene: TRBJ1-5; V gene: TRBV2; D gene: TRBD1; CDR3 protein: CASRDSLGDQPQHF; CDR3 DNA: TGTGCCAGCCGGGACAGCCTTGGGGATCAGCCCCAGCATTTT
clone size: .; J gene: TRBJ2-5; V gene: TRBV20-1; D gene: .; CDR3 protein: CSAPLVGQSQETQYF; CDR3 DNA: TGCAGTGCCCCCTTAGTTGGGCAGTCCCAAGAGACCCAGTACTTC
clone size: .; J gene: TRBJ2-3; V gene: TRBV10-2; D gene: .; CDR3 protein: CASRPTLGGPTDTQYF; CDR3 DNA: TGCGCCAGCAGGCCTACTTTGGGGGGCCCGACAGATACGCAGTATTTT
clone size: once; J gene: TRBJ2-5; V gene: TRBV5-6; D gene: TRBD1; CDR3 protein: CASSSQQGRGTQYF; CDR3 DNA: TGTGCCAGCAGCTCGCAACAGGGGCGAGGGACCCAGTACTTC
clone size: few; J gene: TRBJ1-6; V gene: TRBV4-1; D gene: TRBD1; CDR3 protein: CASSPLGGGFRSLHF; CDR3 DNA: TGCGCCAGCAGCCCCCTTGGAGGGGGCTTTCGATCCCTCCACTTT
clone size: .; J gene: TRBJ2-4; V gene: TRBV19; D gene: .; CDR3 protein: CASSIRENIQYF; CDR3 DNA: TGTGCCAGTAGTATTCGAGAAAACATTCAGTACTTC
clone size: .; J gene: TRBJ2-2; V gene: TRBV29-1; D gene: .; CDR3 protein: CSVLGVPGELFF; CDR3 DNA: TGCAGCGTTCTAGGGGTGCCCGGGGAGCTGTTTTTT
clone size: few; J gene: TRBJ2-7; V gene: TRBV12-3/TRBV12-4; D gene: .; CDR3 protein: CASSLARGVGEQYF; CDR3 DNA: TGTGCCAGCAGTTTAGCCAGGGGAGTTGGCGAGCAGTACTTC
clone size: many; J gene: TRBJ1-2; V gene: TRBV29-1; D gene: .; CDR3 protein: CSVLLPGLYGYTF; CDR3 DNA: TGCAGCGTTCTACTCCCGGGGCTCTATGGCTACACCTTC
clone size: many; J gene: TRBJ1-1; V gene: TRBV29-1; D gene: .; CDR3 protein: CSVGMASATEAFF; CDR3 DNA: TGCAGCGTTGGAATGGCCAGCGCCACTGAAGCTTTCTTT
clone size: many; J gene: TRBJ2-1; V gene: TRBV9; D gene: TRBD2; CDR3 protein: CASSVAGGNTYNEQFF; CDR3 DNA: TGTGCCAGCAGCGTAGCGGGGGGGAATACCTACAATGAGCAGTTCTTC
clone size: .; J gene: TRBJ2-4; V gene: TRBV7-2; D gene: .; CDR3 protein: CASSLVGGAKNIQYF; CDR3 DNA: TGTGCCAGCAGCTTAGTGGGCGGAGCCAAAAACATTCAGTACTTC
clone size: .; J gene: TRBJ1-1; V gene: TRBV7-9; D gene: .; CDR3 protein: CASSPPNGAEAFF; CDR3 DNA: TGTGCCAGCAGCCCACCGAACGGCGCTGAAGCTTTCTTT
clone size: few; J gene: TRBJ2-5; V gene: TRBV2; D gene: .; CDR3 protein: CASVRLEETQYF; CDR3 DNA: TGTGCCAGCGTACGGCTAGAGGAGACCCAGTACTTC
clone size: few; J gene: TRBJ2-6; V gene: TRBV27; D gene: .; CDR3 protein: CASRGIHSYTPNVLTF; CDR3 DNA: TGTGCCAGCAGGGGCATTCACTCCTACACCCCCAACGTCCTGACTTTC
clone size: many; J gene: TRBJ1-4; V gene: TRBV15; D gene: .; CDR3 protein: CATNPRTGTNEKLFF; CDR3 DNA: TGTGCCACCAATCCCCGAACCGGGACTAACGAAAAACTGTTTTTT
clone size: .; J gene: TRBJ1-4; V gene: TRBV3-1; D gene: .; CDR3 protein: CASPERVNEKLFF; CDR3 DNA: TGTGCCAGCCCCGAGAGAGTCAATGAAAAACTGTTTTTT
clone size: many; J gene: TRBJ2-4; V gene: TRBV27; D gene: .; CDR3 protein: CASSIRGGKNIQYF; CDR3 DNA: TGTGCCAGCAGTATCAGGGGGGGCAAAAACATTCAGTACTTC
clone size: many; J gene: TRBJ2-7; V gene: TRBV20-1; D gene: .; CDR3 protein: CSASRGGEQYF; CDR3 DNA: TGCAGTGCTTCTAGGGGAGGCGAGCAGTACTTC
clone size: many; J gene: TRBJ2-5; V gene: TRBV20-1; D gene: .; CDR3 protein: CSARPASVQETQYF; CDR3 DNA: TGCAGTGCTAGGCCGGCCTCCGTTCAAGAGACCCAGTACTTC
clone size: large; J gene: TRBJ2-7; V gene: TRBV27; D gene: TRBD2; CDR3 protein: CASSLLAGSSYEQYF; CDR3 DNA: TGTGCCAGCAGTTTATTAGCGGGGTCTTCCTACGAGCAGTACTTC
clone size: many; J gene: TRBJ2-2; V gene: TRBV20-1; D gene: .; CDR3 protein: CSARPGPGELFF; CDR3 DNA: TGCAGTGCTAGACCGGGTCCCGGGGAGCTGTTTTTT